This entry features one T cell receptor (beta chain) sequence. Sequencing was performed with immunoSEQ multiplex PCR; in TCRdb, only in-frame clones are kept and a portion is missing. The sample contains approximately 350,000 clones, 80% to 90% of which appear only once. Treatment specified: roughly 20 received Ad26.COV2.S at low or high dose, single or two shots; a few received placebo; per-sample allocation not given. Sampling was performed 63 days after the first vaccine or placebo injection. It was Wuhan-strain SARS-CoV-2 spike that the Ad26 vaccine vector expressed. CDR3 length equals 15 residues. Germline V CDR1 and CDR2: SGHTA, FQGNSA. Trimming removed 0 bases at V and 4 bases at J, with 13 bases between. This record belongs to a study of Ad26.COV2.S vaccination and SARS-CoV-2 variants. Study as a whole: Once or twice, 56 days apart, Ad26.COV2.S was delivered intramuscularly.

This rearrangement joins TRBV7-2 to TRBJ2-7; D may be TRBD1 or TRBD2 (5 bases each). The receptor's source is a person between 18 and 60 years old who received the Ad26.COV2.S COVID-19 vaccine or a placebo. The specimen comprised peripheral blood, sampled in a trial of Ad26.COV2.S vaccine versus placebo. In DNA form, the CDR3 reads TGTGCCAGCAGCTTAGCCCCGGGACGTGATTACGAGCAGTACTTC. It is translated as CASSLAPGRDYEQYF.